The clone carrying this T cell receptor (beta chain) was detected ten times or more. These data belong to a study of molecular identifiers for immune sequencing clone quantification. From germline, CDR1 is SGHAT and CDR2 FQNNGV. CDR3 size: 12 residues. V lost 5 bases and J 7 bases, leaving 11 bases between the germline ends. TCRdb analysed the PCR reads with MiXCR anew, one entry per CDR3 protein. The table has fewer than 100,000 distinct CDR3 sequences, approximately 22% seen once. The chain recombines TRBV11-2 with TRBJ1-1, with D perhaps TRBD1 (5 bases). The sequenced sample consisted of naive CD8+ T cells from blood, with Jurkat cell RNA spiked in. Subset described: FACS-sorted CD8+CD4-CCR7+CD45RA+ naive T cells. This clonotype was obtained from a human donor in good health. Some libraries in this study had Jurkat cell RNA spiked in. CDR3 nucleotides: TGTGCCAGCAGCCCCCAGGGATTTGAAGCTTTCTTT. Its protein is CASSPQGFEAFF.